This T cell receptor beta chain comes out of a study of T cell clones after liver transplantation. Across the study: In this trial, immunosuppression withdrawal was attempted within 2 years of liver transplant.

Study-level results: The donor-reactive repertoire was only partly measurable in two subjects, lacking donor cells.

Some clones are missing from TCRdb's copy, which holds only in-frame ones; the method was immunoSEQ multiplex PCR. The sample includes tens of thousands of clones, 71% of them seen just once. About this clone itself: Its antigen remains unidentified.

CDR1 is MNHEY, CDR2 SVGAGI, per germline. The V end was cut by 1 base, the J end by 6 bases, with 13 bases between. This CDR3 region has 15 residues. Sequences were derived from CD4+ T cells from blood, sampled before liver transplant. This sequence was found in a human donor who received a liver transplant. The chain uses TRBV6-5 and TRBJ2-1; D is possibly TRBD2 (6 bases). CDR3 nucleotides: TGTGCCAGCAGTTACTACCCCGGGACTGCCAATGAGCAGTTCTTC. This encodes CASSYYPGTANEQFF.